This TCR beta chain was identified in a study of blood T cell repertoires in COVID-19. Germline assignment: CDR1 SGHDT and CDR2 YYEEEE. Trimming pared 3 bases from V and 3 bases from J, leaving 25 bases between. The CDR3 extends over 18 amino acids. The assay was immunoSEQ multiplex PCR, and TCRdb's table has in-frame clones only and misses some. The table lists about 240,000 clones, 70% to 85% of them singletons. Sequencing used peripheral blood. V gene TRBV5-6 combines with J gene TRBJ2-7; D may be TRBD2 (5 bases). This sequence originates from a woman of 80 years or more with acute or convalescent COVID-19. CDR3 bases: TGTGCCAGCAGCTCCACCTTGGGCGACGAGGGCGCGATCTACGAGCAGTACTTC. This codes for CASSSTLGDEGAIYEQYF.